The 2 T cell receptor beta chains reported below all come from one sample, sequenced in a study of cytomegalovirus exposure and HLA in healthy donors. PCR involved 60 Vbeta and 13 Jbeta primers. Method: immunoSEQ multiplex PCR; TCRdb's copy keeps in-frame clones and lacks some. The profile covers about 160,000 clones, with roughly 80% appearing a single time and 3.7% taken by the ten largest. Sequencing input: PBMCs. The receptors were sampled from a man under 40 in good health and CMV-seropositive.

The chain has TRBV2 and TRBJ2-5; 8 bases match TRBD1. Unmatched junction bases numbered 3, after V lost 4 bases and J lost 5 bases. Germline CDR1 reads SNHLY; CDR2 reads FYNNEI. CDR3 length: 13 amino acids. CDR3 bases: TGTGCCAGCAGTGGGACAGGGAGGGAGACCCAGTACTTC. It codes for CASSGTGRETQYF.

The chain links TRBV4-1 to TRBJ2-3; the match to TRBD2 covers 13 bases. After removal of 0 bases from V and 2 bases from J, the junction contained 8 bases not matched to a gene. Germline lookup yields CDR1 MGHRA and CDR2 YSYEKL. The CDR3 is 19 residues long. CDR3 loop: CASSQDLTSGGAATDTQYF. CDR3 DNA: TGCGCCAGCAGCCAAGATCTAACTAGCGGGGGGGCCGCCACAGATACGCAGTATTTT.